This is a list of T cell receptor beta chains from one sample in a study of OX40 agonist ivuxolimab in advanced cancers. The table came from immunoSEQ multiplex PCR; TCRdb's copy has only in-frame clones and leaves some out. The table has some 95,000 clones, about 85% seen once. Source: CD4+ or CD8+ T cells sorted from blood, taken in a trial of the OX40 agonist ivuxolimab. These TCRs come from an adult with an advanced solid tumor such as melanoma, head and neck, liver or kidney cancer. Both conserved end residues are part of each CDR3. The D gene is left open where the match is weak. Only part of the rows carry a size: once, few, many, or a class if the clone is expanded.

DNA	CDR3	V	size	J	D	length
TGTGCCAGCAGCTTGTCTTTAACTGAGTACCAAGAGACCCAGTACTTC	CASSLSLTEYQETQYF	TRBV5-8	NA	TRBJ2-5	NA	16
TGTGCCAGCAGTCCGGGACAGGGGCGGGAGACCCAGTACTTC	CASSPGQGRETQYF	TRBV2	NA	TRBJ2-5	TRBD1	14
TGTGCCAGTAGTATACCACAGGGACGAAGCTATGGCTACACCTTC	CASSIPQGRSYGYTF	TRBV19	NA	TRBJ1-2	NA	15
TGTGCCAGCAGCTTGGAGGGGAGAAACACCATATATTTT	CASSLEGRNTIYF	TRBV5-4	NA	TRBJ1-3	NA	13
TGTGCCAGCAACCCTAGCGGAACAGATACGCAGTATTTT	CASNPSGTDTQYF	TRBV14	NA	TRBJ2-3	TRBD2	13
TGTGCCAGCAGCAAGGACGGCTACGAGCAGTACTTC	CASSKDGYEQYF	TRBV5-6	NA	TRBJ2-7	NA	12
TGTGCCAGCTCAGAAAGAGCCGAACGGGGTGAAGCTTTCTTT	CASSERAERGEAFF	TRBV18	NA	TRBJ1-1	NA	14
TGTGCCAGCTCACGAGGGGAAAATGAAAAACTGTTTTTT	CASSRGENEKLFF	TRBV18	NA	TRBJ1-4	NA	13
TGCGCCAGCAGCCAAGCAGCGTTAAGCAATCAGCCCCAGCATTTT	CASSQAALSNQPQHF	TRBV4-1	NA	TRBJ1-5	NA	15
TGCGCCAGCAGCTTGGATGGGATAAACTATGGCTACACCTTC	CASSLDGINYGYTF	TRBV5-1	NA	TRBJ1-2	NA	14
TGCGCCAGCAGCTTGTCAGATAGCGGGAGCGAGACCCAGTACTTC	CASSLSDSGSETQYF	TRBV5-1	NA	TRBJ2-5	TRBD2	15
TGTGCCAGCTCCCCCACAGATACGCAGTATTTT	CASSPTDTQYF	TRBV18	NA	TRBJ2-3	NA	11
TGCGCCAGCAGCTTGTATGGGCGAACGAACACCGGGGAGCTGTTTTTT	CASSLYGRTNTGELFF	TRBV5-1	NA	TRBJ2-2	NA	16
TGTGCCAGCAGTGCCTTCATGAACACTGAAGCTTTCTTT	CASSAFMNTEAFF	TRBV27	NA	TRBJ1-1	NA	13
TGTGCCAGCTCGCCGGGGACTAGCGAGCAGTTCTTC	CASSPGTSEQFF	TRBV18	few	TRBJ2-1	TRBD2	12
TGTGCCAGTAGAATCGGCGGGGCCCCGGAAAAACTGTTTTTT	CASRIGGAPEKLFF	TRBV19	once	TRBJ1-4	NA	14
TGTGCTAGTGGTTTGTATGGGGCCAAGACCCAGTACTTC	CASGLYGAKTQYF	TRBV12-5	NA	TRBJ2-5	NA	13
TGTGCCAGCAGCTTAGAGCCCTCTGGGGCCAACGTCCTGACTTTC	CASSLEPSGANVLTF	TRBV7-6	NA	TRBJ2-6	NA	15
TGTGCCAGCCGTCAAACAGGGACGGGCTACACCTTC	CASRQTGTGYTF	TRBV2	NA	TRBJ1-2	NA	12
TGTGCCAGCAGCTTTAGCGGGGGAACATACAATGAGCAGTTCTTC	CASSFSGGTYNEQFF	TRBV7-8	NA	TRBJ2-1	TRBD2	15
TGCGCCAGCAGCCAAGAGCCGAGCGGGATGGTGACCCAGTACTTC	CASSQEPSGMVTQYF	TRBV4-3	NA	TRBJ2-5	TRBD2	15
TGTGCCAGTGGACCTATCGCAAGCGGGACGAATGAGCAGTTCTTC	CASGPIASGTNEQFF	TRBV19	NA	TRBJ2-1	TRBD2	15
TGTGCCAGCAGTTCGCCGGGACAGCCGAAGGGGCCCTCCTACGAGCAGTACTTC	CASSSPGQPKGPSYEQYF	TRBV28	NA	TRBJ2-7	TRBD1	18
TGTGCCAGTAGTGAGACAGGGGACTATGGCTACACCTTC	CASSETGDYGYTF	TRBV19	NA	TRBJ1-2	TRBD1	13
TGCGCCAGCAGCTCCCAGGGAAGCGGGAGGGCGGATGAGCAGTTCTTC	CASSSQGSGRADEQFF	TRBV5-1	NA	TRBJ2-1	TRBD2	16
TGTGCCAGCTCACCGACACAGGGGCGGTATGGCTACACCTTC	CASSPTQGRYGYTF	TRBV18	NA	TRBJ1-2	TRBD1	14
TGTGCCAGCAGCAGGGATGGAGGTAGTCAGCCCCAGCATTTT	CASSRDGGSQPQHF	TRBV25-1	NA	TRBJ1-5	NA	14
TGTGCCAGCTCAGCTTCAGGGGTGGAGACCCAGTACTTC	CASSASGVETQYF	TRBV18	NA	TRBJ2-5	NA	13
TGTGCCAGCAGCTTAGAGGCAGGGACGGGTGGCTACACCTTC	CASSLEAGTGGYTF	TRBV11-2	NA	TRBJ1-2	NA	14
TGTGCCAGCAGCTTATACCCAGGGAGAGAAAAACTGTTTTTT	CASSLYPGREKLFF	TRBV7-2	NA	TRBJ1-4	NA	14
TGTGCCAGCAGCCCCTTGGCAGGGAGGGAAAAACTGTTTTTT	CASSPLAGREKLFF	TRBV7-2	NA	TRBJ1-4	NA	14
TGTGCCAGTGTCGAAAGGGGGCTGAGTCAGCCCCAGCATTTT	CASVERGLSQPQHF	TRBV19	NA	TRBJ1-5	TRBD1	14
TGTGCCAGCAGTCCAACATCGAAGAACACTGAAGCTTTCTTT	CASSPTSKNTEAFF	TRBV28	NA	TRBJ1-1	NA	14
TGTGCCAGCAGTTCCGCGGCCTTTTCGGGGAACATTCAGTACTTC	CASSSAAFSGNIQYF	TRBV6-1	NA	TRBJ2-4	NA	15
TGTGCCAGTAGTATGGGGAGGGGTCAAACTATCACAGATACGCAGTATTTT	CASSMGRGQTITDTQYF	TRBV19	NA	TRBJ2-3	TRBD2	17
TGTGCCAGCAGCTTGGGGTTATCGACTGAAGCTTTCTTT	CASSLGLSTEAFF	TRBV7-3	NA	TRBJ1-1	NA	13
TGTGCCAGCAGTGATCTACCGGGACAGGGGACCTACGAGCAGTACTTC	CASSDLPGQGTYEQYF	TRBV25-1	NA	TRBJ2-7	TRBD1	16
TGCGCCAGCAGCCAAGGGACAGGGCAATCCAATCAGCCCCAGCATTTT	CASSQGTGQSNQPQHF	TRBV4-1	NA	TRBJ1-5	TRBD1	16
TGTGCCAGCCGACGGGAACCCTATGGCTACACCTTC	CASRREPYGYTF	TRBV2	few	TRBJ1-2	NA	12
TGCGCCAGCAGCTTGGCGACTAGCGGAGGCACAGATACGCAGTATTTT	CASSLATSGGTDTQYF	TRBV5-1	NA	TRBJ2-3	TRBD2	16
TGTGCCAGCAGTGAAGCGAGAGGTACGCAGTATTTT	CASSEARGTQYF	TRBV2	NA	TRBJ2-3	NA	12
TGTGCCAGCAGCTTCCGGGACGGAGATACGCAGTATTTT	CASSFRDGDTQYF	TRBV11-2	NA	TRBJ2-3	NA	13
TGCGCCAGCAGCTTACTCCGGAGCTCCTACAATGAGCAGTTCTTC	CASSLLRSSYNEQFF	TRBV5-1	NA	TRBJ2-1	NA	15
TGTGCCAGCAGCCTAACAGGGTCTGAGCAGTTCTTC	CASSLTGSEQFF	TRBV7-9	NA	TRBJ2-1	NA	12
TGTGCCAGCTCACCAGGGGAGAATGAAAAACTGTTTTTT	CASSPGENEKLFF	TRBV18	NA	TRBJ1-4	NA	13
TGTGCCAGCAGCGTGACAGGGGGCTCCGGCTATGGCTACACCTTC	CASSVTGGSGYGYTF	TRBV9	NA	TRBJ1-2	TRBD1	15
TGCGCCAGCAGCTTTAGTGCGGGAGAGACCCAGTACTTC	CASSFSAGETQYF	TRBV5-1	once	TRBJ2-5	NA	13
TGTGCCAGCAGCTTGGGCGGAGGCCAAGAGACCCAGTACTTC	CASSLGGGQETQYF	TRBV7-3	NA	TRBJ2-5	NA	14
TGCGCCAGCAGAGACGGGACTAGGGTTCAACCCGGGGAGCTGTTTTTT	CASRDGTRVQPGELFF	TRBV4-3	NA	TRBJ2-2	TRBD2	16
TGTGCCAGCAGTGAGCAGGGGGCGTCGGAGGGCTACACCTTC	CASSEQGASEGYTF	TRBV2	NA	TRBJ1-2	TRBD1	14
TGTGCCAGCAGTGGGGGAACCTACGAGCAGTACTTC	CASSGGTYEQYF	TRBV2	NA	TRBJ2-7	NA	12
TGCGCCAGCAGCTCCGGGACTAGCGGGAAGAGAGAGACCCAGTACTTC	CASSSGTSGKRETQYF	TRBV5-1	NA	TRBJ2-5	TRBD2	16
TGTGCCAGCAGCTTAGACCAGGGGATCGGGGAGCTGTTTTTT	CASSLDQGIGELFF	TRBV11-3	NA	TRBJ2-2	NA	14
TGTGCCAGCCCCCCTAGCGTAACCTACGAGCAGTACTTC	CASPPSVTYEQYF	TRBV28	NA	TRBJ2-7	NA	13
TGTGCCAGTTCCTCGACTCGGCGAGGCACCGGGGAGCTGTTTTTT	CASSSTRRGTGELFF	TRBV9	NA	TRBJ2-2	NA	15
TGCGCCAGCAGCCAGGGGGACAGGGGGGGCTCTGGGGCCAACGTCCTGACTTTC	CASSQGDRGGSGANVLTF	TRBV4-3	once	TRBJ2-6	TRBD1	18
TGTGCCAGCAGCTTGCGGAGGGGTAGGGATCAAGAGACCCAGTACTTC	CASSLRRGRDQETQYF	TRBV5-6	NA	TRBJ2-5	NA	16